This T cell receptor (beta chain) is from a study of cytomegalovirus exposure and HLA in healthy donors. Overall study: The Caucasian-associated ancestry cluster held roughly 84% of some 420 genotyped donors.

Whole-study results and caveats: Reports indicate that TCR beta sequences accurately predicted the HLA-A and HLA-B alleles of most subjects.

The CDR3 covers 15 residues. CDR1 SGHRS and CDR2 YFSETQ come from the germline V gene. Between the trimmed V and J ends, which lost 0 bases and 2 bases, there was a span of 11 bases. Worth noting for this clone: Its antigen is unknown.

13 Jbeta primers and 60 Vbeta primers were used for the PCR. Authors' processing steps: Later work found 80 million or so unique TCR beta chains, with some 11 million shared. The table came from immunoSEQ multiplex PCR; TCRdb's copy has only in-frame clones and leaves some out. V and J calls and clone size are given by that table; D and trimming were obtained from the DNA. The sample includes 50,000 or so clones, under 90% of them seen just once. The genes are TRBV5-1 and TRBJ2-5, with D possibly matching TRBD1 (6 bases). The receptor comes from a woman aged 18-29 years in good health and CMV-seronegative. Sequenced: PBMCs. CDR3 region: CASSLADRQQETQYF. In DNA, the CDR3 is TGCGCCAGCAGCTTGGCCGACAGGCAGCAAGAGACCCAGTACTTC.